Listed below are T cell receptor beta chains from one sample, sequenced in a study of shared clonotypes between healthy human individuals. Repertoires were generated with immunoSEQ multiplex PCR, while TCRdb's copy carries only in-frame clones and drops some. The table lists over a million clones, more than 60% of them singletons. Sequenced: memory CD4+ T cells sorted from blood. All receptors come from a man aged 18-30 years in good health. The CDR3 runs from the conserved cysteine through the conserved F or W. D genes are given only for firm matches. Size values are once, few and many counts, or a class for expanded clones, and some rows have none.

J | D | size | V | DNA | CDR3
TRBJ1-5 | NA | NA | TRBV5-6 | TGTGCCAGCAGCTTGTTCCGGGATGGTTCGCCCCAGCATTTT | CASSLFRDGSPQHF
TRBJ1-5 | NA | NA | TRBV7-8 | TGTGCCAGCAGCTTAGCGATGGATCAGCCCCAGCATTTT | CASSLAMDQPQHF
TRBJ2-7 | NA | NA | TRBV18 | TGTGCCAGCTCACCGGCCGAAGGGCCCTACGAGCAGTACTTC | CASSPAEGPYEQYF
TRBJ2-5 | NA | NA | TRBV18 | TGTGCCAGCTCACCACTCAACAGTCAAGAGACCCAGTACTTC | CASSPLNSQETQYF
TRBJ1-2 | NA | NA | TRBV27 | TGTGCCAGCAGTTGGGACGGAAACTATGGCTACACCTTC | CASSWDGNYGYTF
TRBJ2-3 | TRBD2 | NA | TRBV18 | TGTGCCAGCTCACCCCAAGCGGGGGGACGCACAGATACGCAGTATTTT | CASSPQAGGRTDTQYF
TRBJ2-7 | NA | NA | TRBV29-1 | TGCAGCGCCCGACAGGAATACGAGCAGTACTTC | CSARQEYEQYF
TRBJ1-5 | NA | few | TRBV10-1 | TGCGCCAGCAGTGCGGCAGGGGTAAATCAGCCCCAGCATTTT | CASSAAGVNQPQHF
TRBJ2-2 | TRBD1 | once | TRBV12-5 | TGTGCTAGTAAGCCCAGGGGGCGGGACACCGGGGAGCTGTTTTTT | CASKPRGRDTGELFF
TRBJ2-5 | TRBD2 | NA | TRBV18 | TGTGCCAGCTCACCACCGGGACTAGCGGGAGAGACCCAGTACTTC | CASSPPGLAGETQYF
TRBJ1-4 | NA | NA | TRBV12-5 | TGTGCTAGTGGTTTGGCGCCGATTGTTGGGGAAAAACTGTTTTTT | CASGLAPIVGEKLFF
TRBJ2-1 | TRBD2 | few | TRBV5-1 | TGCGCCAGCAGCACTCTAGCGGGGGGTCACAATGAGCAGTTCTTC | CASSTLAGGHNEQFF
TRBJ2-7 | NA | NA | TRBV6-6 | TGTGCCAGCAGTTACAAAATCGAGCAGCCGTACTTC | CASSYKIEQPYF
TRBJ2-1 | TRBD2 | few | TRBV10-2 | TGCGCCAGCAGAGGACTAGGGACTATTGATGAGCAGTTCTTC | CASRGLGTIDEQFF
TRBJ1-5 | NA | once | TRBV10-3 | TGTGCCATCAGTGGCCGGGGTCCCGAGAATCAGCCCCAGCATTTT | CAISGRGPENQPQHF
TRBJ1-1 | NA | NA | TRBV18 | TGTGCCAGCTCACCAAGGGAGAACACTGAAGCTTTCTTT | CASSPRENTEAFF
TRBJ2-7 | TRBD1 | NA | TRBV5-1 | TGCGCCAGCAGCTTTGACAGGGGAGTTGGGGACGAGCAGTACTTC | CASSFDRGVGDEQYF
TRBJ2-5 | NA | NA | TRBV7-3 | TGTGCCAGCAGCCTTAGAACGGGAGAGACCCAGTACTTC | CASSLRTGETQYF
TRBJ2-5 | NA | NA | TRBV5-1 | TGCGCCAGCAGCTTGGGCAGACCAAGTCAAGAGACCCAGTACTTC | CASSLGRPSQETQYF
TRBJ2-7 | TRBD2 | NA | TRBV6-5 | TGTGCCAGCAGTTACCAGCGGGATCCCGCCTACGAGCAGTACTTC | CASSYQRDPAYEQYF
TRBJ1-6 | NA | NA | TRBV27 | TGTGCCAGCAGACCCGGACAGACGGCAAATTCACCCCTCCACTTT | CASRPGQTANSPLHF
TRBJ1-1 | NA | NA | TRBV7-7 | TGTGCTAGCAGCTTAGAGGCCAACACTGAAGCTTTCTTT | CASSLEANTEAFF
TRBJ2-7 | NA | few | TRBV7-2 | TGTGCCAGCAGCTTAGCCGGGGCAGTCGATAGTAGACTGAGGTACTTC | CASSLAGAVDSRLRYF
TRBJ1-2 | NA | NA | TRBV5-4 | TGTGCCAGCAGCCTTGACGGAACGTATGGCTACACCTTC | CASSLDGTYGYTF
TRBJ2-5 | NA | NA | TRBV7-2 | TGTGCCAGCAGTCCCAATCCCCGGGGAACCCAGTACTTC | CASSPNPRGTQYF
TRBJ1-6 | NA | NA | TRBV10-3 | TGTGCCATCAGTGACAAACAGAATTCACCCCTCCACTTT | CAISDKQNSPLHF
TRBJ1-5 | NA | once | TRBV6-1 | TGTGCCAGCAGTGAAATTGGGGGCATCCAGCCCCAGCATTTT | CASSEIGGIQPQHF
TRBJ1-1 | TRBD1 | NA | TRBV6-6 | TGTGCCAGCAGCACAGGGGCGGGGAACACTGAAGCTTTCTTT | CASSTGAGNTEAFF
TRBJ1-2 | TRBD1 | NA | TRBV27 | TGTGCCAGTAGACAGGGGTCCGACTATGGCTACACCTTC | CASRQGSDYGYTF
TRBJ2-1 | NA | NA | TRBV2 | TGTGCCAGCAGTCGGACGGAGGGGAAGAGTGAGCAGTTCTTC | CASSRTEGKSEQFF
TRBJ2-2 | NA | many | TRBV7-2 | TGTGCCAGCAGCCTTTGGGGCAGGAACACCGGGGAGCTGTTTTTT | CASSLWGRNTGELFF
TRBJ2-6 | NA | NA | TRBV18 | TGTGCCAGCTCACCTCAGCCGCCCGCCTCTGGGGCCAACGTCCTGACTTTC | CASSPQPPASGANVLTF
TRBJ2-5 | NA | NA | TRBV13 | TGTGCCAGCACCCCGCAAAAGCAAGAGACCCAGTACTTC | CASTPQKQETQYF
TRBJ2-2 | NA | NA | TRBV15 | TGTGCCACGAATTTTGACGGGGAGCTGTTTTTT | CATNFDGELFF
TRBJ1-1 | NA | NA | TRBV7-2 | TGTGCCAGCAGCTTATCTGGGACGAGGACTGAAGCTTTCTTT | CASSLSGTRTEAFF
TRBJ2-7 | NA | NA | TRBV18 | TGTGCCAGCTCACCATTGTCAGGGAGCTCCTACGAGCAGTACTTC | CASSPLSGSSYEQYF
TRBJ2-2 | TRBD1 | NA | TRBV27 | TGTGCCAGCAGTTTCAGGGACAGGCCTCCCGGGGAGCTGTTTTTT | CASSFRDRPPGELFF
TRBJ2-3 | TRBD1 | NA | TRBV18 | TGTGCCAGCTCACCGCTTACAGGGGGTACAGATACGCAGTATTTT | CASSPLTGGTDTQYF
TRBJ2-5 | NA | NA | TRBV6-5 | TGTGCCAGCAGTTATGAGGGGGGCGTTGAGACCCAGTACTTC | CASSYEGGVETQYF
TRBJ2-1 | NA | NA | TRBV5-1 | TGCGCCAGCAGCTGGGACTCCAACAATGAGCAGTTCTTC | CASSWDSNNEQFF
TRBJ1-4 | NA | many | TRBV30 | TGTGCCTGGAGTGGACGGCTCAATGAAAAACTGTTTTTT | CAWSGRLNEKLFF
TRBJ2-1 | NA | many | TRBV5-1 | TGCGCCAGCAGCTTGGCAGGGGCCCCCTACAATGAGCAGTTCTTC | CASSLAGAPYNEQFF
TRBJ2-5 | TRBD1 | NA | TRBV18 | TGTGCCAGCTCACCGTACAGGGGACCCCAAGAGACCCAGTACTTC | CASSPYRGPQETQYF
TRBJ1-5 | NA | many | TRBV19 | TGTGCCAGTAGTATCTCCCTGTACAATCAGCCCCAGCATTTT | CASSISLYNQPQHF
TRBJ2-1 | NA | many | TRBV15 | TGTGCCACCAGCAGGGCGGGCCCGAGCTCCTACAATGAGCAGTTCTTC | CATSRAGPSSYNEQFF
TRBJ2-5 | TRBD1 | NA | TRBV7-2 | TGTGCCAGCAGCTTACACGTTACAGGGGGTAAAGAGACCCAGTACTTC | CASSLHVTGGKETQYF
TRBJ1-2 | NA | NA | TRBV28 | TGTGCCAGCAGCCCACGGGGGTTGGGGGGCTACACCTTC | CASSPRGLGGYTF
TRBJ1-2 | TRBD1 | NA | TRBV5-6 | TGTGCCAGCAGCCGGGGGACAGAGAATGGCTACACCTTC | CASSRGTENGYTF
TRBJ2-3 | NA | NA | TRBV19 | TGTGCCAGTAGTTTCCTGACAGAGGATACGCAGTATTTT | CASSFLTEDTQYF
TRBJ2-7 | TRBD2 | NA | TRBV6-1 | TGTGCCAGCCGTCTCGCGGGAGGCTACGAGCAGTACTTC | CASRLAGGYEQYF
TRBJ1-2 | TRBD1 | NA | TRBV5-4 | TGTGCCAGCAGCAGCCGGGACAGGGAAGTCTATGGCTACACCTTC | CASSSRDREVYGYTF